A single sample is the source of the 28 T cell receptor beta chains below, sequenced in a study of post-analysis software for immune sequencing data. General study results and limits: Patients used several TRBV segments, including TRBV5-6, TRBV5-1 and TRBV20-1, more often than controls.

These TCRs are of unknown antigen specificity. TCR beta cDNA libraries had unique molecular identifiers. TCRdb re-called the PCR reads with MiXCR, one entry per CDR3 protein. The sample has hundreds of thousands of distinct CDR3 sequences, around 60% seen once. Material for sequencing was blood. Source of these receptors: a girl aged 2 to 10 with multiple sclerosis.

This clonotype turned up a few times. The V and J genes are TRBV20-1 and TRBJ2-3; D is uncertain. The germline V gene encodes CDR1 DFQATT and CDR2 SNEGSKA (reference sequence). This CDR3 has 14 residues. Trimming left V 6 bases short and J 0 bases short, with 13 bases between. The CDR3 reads CSAVSRPSTDTQYF. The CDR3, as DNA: TGCAGTGCGGTGTCTAGGCCGAGCACAGATACGCAGTATTTT.

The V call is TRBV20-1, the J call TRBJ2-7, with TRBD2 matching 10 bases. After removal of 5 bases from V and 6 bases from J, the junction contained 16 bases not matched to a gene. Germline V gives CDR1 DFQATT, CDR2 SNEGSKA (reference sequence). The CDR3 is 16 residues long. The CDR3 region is CSAGVLLAGVQTEQYF. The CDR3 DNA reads TGCAGTGCTGGCGTCCTGCTAGCGGGAGTGCAGACCGAGCAGTACTTC.

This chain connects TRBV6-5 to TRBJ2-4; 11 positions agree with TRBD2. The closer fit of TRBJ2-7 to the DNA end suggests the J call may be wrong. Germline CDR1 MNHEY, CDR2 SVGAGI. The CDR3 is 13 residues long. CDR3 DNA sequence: TGTGCCAGCAGTTACGGGACTAGCGGCGAGCAGTACTTC. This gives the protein CASSYGTSGEQYF.

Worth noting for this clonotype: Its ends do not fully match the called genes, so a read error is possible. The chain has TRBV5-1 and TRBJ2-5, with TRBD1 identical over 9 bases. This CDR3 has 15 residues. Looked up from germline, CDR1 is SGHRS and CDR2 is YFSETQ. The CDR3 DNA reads TGCGTCAGCAGCCTGGGACAGGGAGAAGCAGAGACCCAGTACTTC. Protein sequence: CVSSLGQGEAETQYF.

The CDR3 loop is CASSPRPSAGALHEQYF. The CDR3 DNA reads as TGTGCCAGCAGCCCGCGCCCTAGTGCGGGAGCCCTCCACGAGCAGTACTTC. The chain joins TRBV7-3 to TRBJ2-7; 7 nucleotides agree with TRBD2. CDR3 size: 17 residues. J was trimmed by 5 bases and V by 5 bases; bases with no gene match: 18. The germline V gene encodes CDR1 SGHTA and CDR2 FQGTGA.

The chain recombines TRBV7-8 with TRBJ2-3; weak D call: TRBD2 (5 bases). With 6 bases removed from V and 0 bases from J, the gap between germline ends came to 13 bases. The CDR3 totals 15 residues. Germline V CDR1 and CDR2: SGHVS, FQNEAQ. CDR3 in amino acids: CASRLQRTSTDTQYF. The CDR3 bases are TGTGCCAGCAGGTTACAGCGGACGAGCACAGATACGCAGTATTTT.

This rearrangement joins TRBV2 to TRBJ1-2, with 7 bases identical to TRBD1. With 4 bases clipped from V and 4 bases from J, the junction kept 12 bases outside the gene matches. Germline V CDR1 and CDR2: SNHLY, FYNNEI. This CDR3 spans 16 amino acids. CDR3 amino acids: CASSAPDRESTYGYTF. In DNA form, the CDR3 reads TGTGCCAGCAGTGCTCCAGACAGGGAAAGTACCTATGGCTACACCTTC.

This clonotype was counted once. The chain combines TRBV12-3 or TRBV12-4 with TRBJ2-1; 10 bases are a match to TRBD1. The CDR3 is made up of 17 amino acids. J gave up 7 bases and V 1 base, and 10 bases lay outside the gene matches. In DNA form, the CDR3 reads TGTGCCAGCAGTTTAGGAGAGGGACAGGGGACGAGGAATGAGCAGTTCTTC. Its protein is CASSLGEGQGTRNEQFF.

The CDR3 reads CASSKTGGAGANVLTF. The CDR3 nucleotides are TGTGCCAGCAGCAAGACAGGGGGCGCTGGGGCCAACGTCCTGACTTTC. The V gene is TRBV7-6, the J gene TRBJ2-6; TRBD1 matches at 10 bases. Germline V gene sequence: CDR1 SGHVS, CDR2 FNYEAQ. This CDR3 has 16 amino acids. After removal of 5 bases from V and 2 bases from J, the junction contained 3 bases not matched to a gene.

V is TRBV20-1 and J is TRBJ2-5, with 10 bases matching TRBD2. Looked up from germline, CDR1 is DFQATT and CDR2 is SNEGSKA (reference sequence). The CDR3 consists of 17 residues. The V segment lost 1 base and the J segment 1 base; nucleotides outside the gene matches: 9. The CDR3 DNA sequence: TGCAGTGCTAGAGGAGAAACCGGGACTAGCGCCCAAGAGACCCAGTACTTC. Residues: CSARGETGTSAQETQYF.

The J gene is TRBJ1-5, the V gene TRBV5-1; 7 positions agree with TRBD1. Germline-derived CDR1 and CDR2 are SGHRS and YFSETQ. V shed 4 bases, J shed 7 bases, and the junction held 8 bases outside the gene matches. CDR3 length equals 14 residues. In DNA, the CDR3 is TGCGCCAGCAGCCCGGGACAGCAAGGACAGCCCCAGCATTTT. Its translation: CASSPGQQGQPQHF.

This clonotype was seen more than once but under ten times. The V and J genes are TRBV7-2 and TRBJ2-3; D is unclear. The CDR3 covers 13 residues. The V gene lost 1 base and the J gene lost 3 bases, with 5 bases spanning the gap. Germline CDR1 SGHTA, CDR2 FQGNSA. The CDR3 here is CASSLGQTDTQYF. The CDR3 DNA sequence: TGTGCCAGCAGCTTAGGGCAAACAGATACGCAGTATTTT.

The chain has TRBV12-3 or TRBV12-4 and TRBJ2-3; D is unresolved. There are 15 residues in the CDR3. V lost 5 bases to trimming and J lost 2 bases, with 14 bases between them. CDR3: CASSERRLDTDTQYF. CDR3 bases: TGTGCCAGCAGTGAAAGACGGTTGGACACAGATACGCAGTATTTT.

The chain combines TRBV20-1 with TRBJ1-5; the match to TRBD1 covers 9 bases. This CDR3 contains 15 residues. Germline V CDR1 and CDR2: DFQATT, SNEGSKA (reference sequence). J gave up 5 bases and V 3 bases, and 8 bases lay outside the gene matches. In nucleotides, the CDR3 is TGCAGTGCTAGCGAACCCACAGGGGGCGATCAGCCCCAGCATTTT. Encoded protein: CSASEPTGGDQPQHF.

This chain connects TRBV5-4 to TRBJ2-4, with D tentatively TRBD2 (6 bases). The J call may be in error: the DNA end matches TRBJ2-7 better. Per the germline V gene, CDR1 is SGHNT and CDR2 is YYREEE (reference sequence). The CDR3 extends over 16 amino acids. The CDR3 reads CASSQSTAGFTYEQYF. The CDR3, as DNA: TGTGCCAGCAGCCAATCAACAGCGGGCTTTACCTACGAGCAGTACTTC.

Written as DNA, the CDR3 is TGCGCCAGCAGCAATGGACAGGGGGTGAATGAGCAGTTCTTC. This encodes CASSNGQGVNEQFF. This chain uses TRBV5-1 with TRBJ2-1; 10 nucleotides match TRBD1. From germline, CDR1 is SGHRS and CDR2 YFSETQ. The junction had 5 bases not matched to a gene; V was cut back by 4 bases and J by 7 bases. CDR3 length equals 14 residues.

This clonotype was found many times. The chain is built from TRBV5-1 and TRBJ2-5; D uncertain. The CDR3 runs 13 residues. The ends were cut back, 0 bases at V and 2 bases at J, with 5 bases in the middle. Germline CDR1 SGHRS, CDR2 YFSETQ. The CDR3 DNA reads TGCGCCAGCAGCTTGGGACGGCAAGAGACCCAGTACTTC. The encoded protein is CASSLGRQETQYF.

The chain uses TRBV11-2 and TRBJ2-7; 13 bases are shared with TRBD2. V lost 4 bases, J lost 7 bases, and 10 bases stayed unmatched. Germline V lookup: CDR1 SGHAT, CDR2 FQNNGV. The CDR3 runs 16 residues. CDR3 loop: CASSWATSGRGNEQYF. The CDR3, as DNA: TGTGCCAGCAGCTGGGCCACTAGCGGGAGGGGGAATGAGCAGTACTTC. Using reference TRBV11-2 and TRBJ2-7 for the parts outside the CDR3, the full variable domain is EAGVAQSPRYKIIEKRQSVAFWCNPISGHATLYWYQQILGQGPKLLIQFQNNGVVDDSQLPKDRFSAERLKGVDSTLKIQPAKLEDSAVYLCASSWATSGRGNEQYFGPGTRLTVT.

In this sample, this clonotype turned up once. The DNA of the CDR3 is TGTGCCAGCAGCCAAGGTCCTAGCATGGGAGAGACCCAGTACTTC. It translates to CASSQGPSMGETQYF. This chain links TRBV3-1 with TRBJ2-5; D might be TRBD2 (5 bases). V lost 1 base and J lost 4, with 13 bases in between. Germline-derived CDR1 and CDR2 are LGHDT and YNNKEL (reference sequence). The CDR3 runs 15 residues.

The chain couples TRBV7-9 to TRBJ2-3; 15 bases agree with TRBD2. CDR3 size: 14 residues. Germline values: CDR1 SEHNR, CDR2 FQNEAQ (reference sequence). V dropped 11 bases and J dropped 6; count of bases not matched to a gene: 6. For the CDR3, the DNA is TGTGCCGGAGGACTAGCGGGAGGGCCTGATACGCAGTATTTT. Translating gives CAGGLAGGPDTQYF.

The CDR3 DNA reads TGTGCCAGCAGCTCGCCTCACGGAGCCAAGAACACTGAAGCTTTCTTT. It encodes CASSSPHGAKNTEAFF. The chain employs TRBV7-9 and TRBJ1-1; D is unresolved. There are 16 residues in the CDR3. Trimming left V 4 bases short and J 1 base short, with 16 bases between. The V gene's germline CDR1 is SEHNR and CDR2 FQNEAQ (reference sequence).

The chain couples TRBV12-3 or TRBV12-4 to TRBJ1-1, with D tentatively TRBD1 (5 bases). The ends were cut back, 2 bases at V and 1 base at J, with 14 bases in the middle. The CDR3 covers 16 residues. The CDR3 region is CASSLTSLGENTEAFF. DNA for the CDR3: TGTGCCAGCAGTTTAACCTCACTGGGGGAGAACACTGAAGCTTTCTTT.

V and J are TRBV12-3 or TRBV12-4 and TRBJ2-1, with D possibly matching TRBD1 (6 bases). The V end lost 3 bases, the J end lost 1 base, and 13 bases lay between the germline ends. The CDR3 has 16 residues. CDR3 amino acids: CASSLRAGASYNEQFF. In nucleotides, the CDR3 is TGTGCCAGCAGTTTGCGGGCAGGGGCGTCCTACAATGAGCAGTTCTTC.

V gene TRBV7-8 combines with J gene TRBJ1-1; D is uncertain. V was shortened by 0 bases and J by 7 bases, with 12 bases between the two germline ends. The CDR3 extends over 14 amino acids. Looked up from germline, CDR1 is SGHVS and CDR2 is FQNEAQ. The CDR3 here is CASSLALYTDEAFF. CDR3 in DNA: TGTGCCAGCAGCTTAGCCCTGTACACTGATGAAGCTTTCTTT. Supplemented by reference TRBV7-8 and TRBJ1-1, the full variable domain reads GAGVSQSPRYKVAKRGQDVALRCDPISGHVSLFWYQQALGQGPEFLTYFQNEAQLDKSGLPSDRFFAERPEGSVSTLKIQRTQQEDSAVYLCASSLALYTDEAFFGQGTRLTVV.

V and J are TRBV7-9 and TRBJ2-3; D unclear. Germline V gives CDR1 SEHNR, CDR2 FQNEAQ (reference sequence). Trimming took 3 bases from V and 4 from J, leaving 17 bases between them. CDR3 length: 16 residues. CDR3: CASSFRWVRLADTQYF. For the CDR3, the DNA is TGTGCCAGCAGCTTTCGATGGGTCCGTTTGGCAGATACGCAGTATTTT.

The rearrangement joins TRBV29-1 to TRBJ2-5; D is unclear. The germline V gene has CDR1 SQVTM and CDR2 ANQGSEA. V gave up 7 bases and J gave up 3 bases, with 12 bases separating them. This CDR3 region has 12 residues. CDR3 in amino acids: CSAVRSEETQYF. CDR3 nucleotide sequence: TGCAGCGCCGTTCGTTCCGAAGAGACCCAGTACTTC.

CDR3 DNA sequence: TGTGCCAGCAGCTCCCCACCCGCGGAGACCCAGTACTTC. Protein: CASSSPPAETQYF. The chain is built from TRBV7-9 and TRBJ2-5; D not certain. The CDR3 has 13 residues. Trimming left V 4 bases short and J 5 bases short, with 11 bases between. The germline gives CDR1 SEHNR, CDR2 FQNEAQ (reference sequence).

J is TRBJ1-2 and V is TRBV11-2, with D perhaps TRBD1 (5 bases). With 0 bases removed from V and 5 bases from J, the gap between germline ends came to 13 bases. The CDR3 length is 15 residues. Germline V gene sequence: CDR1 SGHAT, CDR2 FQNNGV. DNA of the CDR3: TGTGCCAGCAGCTTAGATGGTAGGGGAGATTATGGCTACACCTTC. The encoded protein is CASSLDGRGDYGYTF.